One T cell receptor (beta chain) is described in this entry. Data came from immunoSEQ multiplex PCR; TCRdb stores just in-frame clones and leaves some out. The sample holds about 97,000 clones, less than 95% seen once. The sample is drawn from a study of T cell changes during pregnancy in multiple sclerosis. The CDR3 covers 18 residues. With 5 bases clipped from V and 0 bases from J, the junction kept 13 bases outside the gene matches. Germline CDR1 reads MNHEY; CDR2 reads SMNVEV (reference sequence). Sequencing was performed on peripheral blood, taken in the second trimester of pregnancy. This receptor was taken from a female donor in good health, enrolled as a control in a pregnancy study. The chain couples TRBV27 to TRBJ2-3; TRBD1 matches 8 bases. The CDR3: CASSPYGQGVPSTDTQYF. CDR3 DNA: TGTGCCAGCAGTCCCTATGGACAGGGTGTACCTAGCACAGATACGCAGTATTTT.